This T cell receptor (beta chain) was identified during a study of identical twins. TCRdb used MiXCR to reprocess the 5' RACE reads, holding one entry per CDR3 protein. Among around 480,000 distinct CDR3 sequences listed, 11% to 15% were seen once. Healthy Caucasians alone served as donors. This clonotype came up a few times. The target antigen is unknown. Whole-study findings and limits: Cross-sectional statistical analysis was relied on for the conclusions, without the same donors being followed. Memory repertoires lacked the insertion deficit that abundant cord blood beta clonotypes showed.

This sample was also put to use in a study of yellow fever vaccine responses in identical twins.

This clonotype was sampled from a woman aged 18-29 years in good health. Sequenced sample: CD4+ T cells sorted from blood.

The CDR3 loop is CASSTGGHEQYF. Here the CDR3 DNA reads TGTGCCAGCAGTACAGGGGGCCACGAGCAGTACTTC. V and J are TRBV6-6 and TRBJ2-7; 9 bases align to TRBD1. This CDR3 spans 12 amino acids. V lost 5 bases, J lost 5 bases, and 1 base stayed unmatched. Germline V lookup: CDR1 MNHNY, CDR2 SVGAGI (reference sequence).